Listed here is a single T cell receptor (beta chain). Germline-derived CDR1 and CDR2 are MDHEN and SYDVKM. With V trimmed by 5 bases and J by 3 bases, 7 bases remained unmatched. This CDR3 region has 14 residues. The sample belongs to a study of OX40 agonist ivuxolimab in advanced cancers. Produced via immunoSEQ multiplex PCR; TCRdb's table is partial and in-frame only. The repertoire holds approximately 57,000 clones, with over 75% as singletons. This receptor was taken from an adult with an advanced solid tumor such as melanoma, head and neck, liver or kidney cancer. Sequencing was performed on CD4+ or CD8+ T cells sorted from blood, taken in a trial of the OX40 agonist ivuxolimab. The chain recombines TRBV28 with TRBJ2-7, with TRBD2 matching 7 bases. The CDR3 loop reads CASSGRVGFYEQYV. In DNA form, the CDR3 reads TGTGCCAGCAGTGGGAGGGTAGGTTTCTACGAGCAGTACGTC.